Reported below is one T cell receptor beta chain. Its matching antigen is unknown. This specimen comes from a study of vaccination and CD4 T cells after COVID-19. Study-wide points: Post-vaccination reactive clonotypes (median roughly 36) did not differ significantly from post-infection (around 19).

With the Oncomine TCR Beta short-read assay, DNA from cultured CD4+ T cells was sequenced. TCRdb fed the PCR reads into MiXCR, producing one record per CDR3 protein. The data show some 18,000 distinct CDR3 sequences, about 39% seen once. Treatment given: roughly 10-day PBMC culture with coronavirus spike peptide pools or control peptides (ViraFEST assay). The CDR3 has 16 residues. This specimen was CD4+ T cells from blood, cultured in vitro, taken after SARS-CoV-2 vaccination. The clonotype comes from a human donor who had recovered from COVID-19. The genes are TRBV12-3 or TRBV12-4 and TRBJ2-7; 9 nucleotides align to TRBD2. The J call may be incorrect, as the DNA end agrees better with TRBJ2-1. This chain's CDR3 is CASSQVKRGDINEQFF. The CDR3 DNA sequence: TGTGCCAGCAGTCAAGTCAAGCGGGGGGATATAAATGAGCAGTTCTTC.